A single sample is the source of the 23 T cell receptor beta chains below, sequenced in a study of PD-L1 blockade in urothelial cancer. The table came from immunoSEQ multiplex PCR; TCRdb's copy has only in-frame clones and leaves some out. The profile covers about 73,000 clones, with 70% to 90% appearing a single time and less than 4% taken by the ten largest. The starting material was PBMCs, obtained around atezolizumab (anti-PD-L1) treatment. These receptors were collected from a man between 60 and 75 years old with urothelial cancer.

DNA for the CDR3: TGTGCCAGTAGAGGCGGGAGGGCTGGTGAGCAGTTCTTC. Amino acids: CASRGGRAGEQFF. This chain links TRBV19 with TRBJ2-1; 9 bases fit TRBD2. Germline V gene sequence: CDR1 LNHDA, CDR2 SQIVND (reference sequence). V was pared by 6 bases and J by 9 bases, with 6 bases of the junction left unmatched. The CDR3 is made up of 13 amino acids.

This CDR3 is CASGPALTPANYGYTF. The CDR3 DNA reads TGTGCTAGTGGTCCTGCCCTGACACCCGCTAACTATGGCTACACCTTC. The rearrangement links TRBV12-5 to TRBJ1-2; D call uncertain. CDR3 length equals 16 residues. From germline, CDR1 is LGHNT and CDR2 FRNRAP. The V end lost 5 bases, the J end lost 0 bases, and 16 bases lay between the germline ends.

This chain connects TRBV7-3 to TRBJ2-5; TRBD2 aligns across 8 bases. This CDR3 region has 14 residues. Losses at the gene ends were 4 bases for V and 3 bases for J; bases not matched to a gene: 4. CDR1 and CDR2 (germline): SGHTA, FQGTGA. The CDR3 loop is CASSSRGGEETQYF. The CDR3, as DNA: TGTGCCAGCAGCTCACGGGGGGGCGAAGAGACCCAGTACTTC.

The chain carries TRBV7-3 and TRBJ2-2; D is ambiguous. The V end lost 3 bases, the J end lost 5 bases, and 13 bases lay between the germline ends. The V gene's germline CDR1 is SGHTA and CDR2 FQGTGA. The CDR3 has 15 residues. CDR3 sequence reads: CASSLGRRSTGELFF. The CDR3 nucleotides read TGTGCCAGCAGCTTGGGCCGCCGAAGTACCGGGGAGCTGTTTTTT.

The chain carries TRBV5-8 and TRBJ2-1; 8 nucleotides match TRBD2. V was clipped by 0 bases and J by 5 bases; unmatched bases: 7. This CDR3 spans 16 amino acids. Per germline, CDR1 SGHTS and CDR2 YDEGEE. CDR3 region: CASSLVVGGVNNEQFF. In DNA, the CDR3 is TGTGCCAGCAGCTTGGTGGTCGGGGGGGTAAACAATGAGCAGTTCTTC.

This clone was detected once. The CDR3 DNA is TGTGCCAGCAGCCTCCAGGGAAGGAAGGACACTGAAGCTTTCTTT. Its translation: CASSLQGRKDTEAFF. V gene TRBV5-6 combines with J gene TRBJ1-1; tentatively, D is TRBD1 (5 bases). Trimming cost V 4 bases and J 3 bases, with 16 bases left between them. From germline, CDR1 is SGHDT and CDR2 YYEEEE. The CDR3 runs 15 residues.

The chain has TRBV4-3 and TRBJ2-3, with 14 bases aligning to TRBD2. The ends lost 1 base at V and 7 bases at J; junction bases unmatched: 4. CDR3 size: 16 residues. Germline CDR1 is LGHNA and CDR2 is YSLEER. CDR3 coding DNA: TGCGCCAGCAGCCAAGGACTAGCGGGAGGGCCGAATACGCAGTATTTT. Encoded protein: CASSQGLAGGPNTQYF.

The chain links TRBV5-6 to TRBJ2-3; 7 bases match TRBD1. Trimming cost V 2 bases and J 0 bases; bases outside gene matches: 3. Germline V gene data show CDR1 as SGHDT and CDR2 as YYEEEE. The CDR3 has 15 residues. The CDR3 nucleotides are TGTGCCAGCAGCTTATCGGGACAGAGCACAGATACGCAGTATTTT. It codes for CASSLSGQSTDTQYF.

For the CDR3, the DNA is TGTGCCAGCAGCCTACTACCGGGACAGGGAAGAGTGGAGACCCAGTACTTC. It codes for CASSLLPGQGRVETQYF. The V gene is TRBV7-6, the J gene TRBJ2-5, with 9 bases that match TRBD1. The CDR3 covers 17 residues. After removal of 5 bases from V and 5 bases from J, the junction contained 15 bases not matched to a gene. The germline V gene has CDR1 SGHVS and CDR2 FNYEAQ.

The chain has TRBV2 and TRBJ2-7, with a weak D call TRBD2 (6 bases). Trimming cost V 6 bases and J 7 bases, with 22 bases left between them. CDR3 size: 15 residues. Germline CDR1 and CDR2: SNHLY and FYNNEI. The CDR3 DNA reads as TGTGCCAGCAGGCCCCTCGGTGGGGGGAAATGGGAGCAGTACTTC. Translation: CASRPLGGGKWEQYF.

The chain carries TRBV7-9 and TRBJ2-1; 8 nucleotides align to TRBD2. Germline loops: CDR1 SEHNR, CDR2 FQNEAQ (reference sequence). Germline trimming cut 5 bases from V and 7 bases from J; bases unmatched to any gene: 7. The CDR3 length is 14 residues. CDR3 protein: CASSQVAGSNEQFF. CDR3 coding DNA: TGTGCCAGCAGCCAAGTAGCGGGATCAAATGAGCAGTTCTTC.

V is TRBV15 and J is TRBJ2-2; a possible D gene is TRBD2 (6 bases). The CDR3 runs to 15 residues. V was pared by 0 bases and J by 7 bases, with 12 bases between. Germline V gene data show CDR1 as LNHNV and CDR2 as YYDKDF (reference sequence). CDR3 loop: CATSRDPAGIGELFF. The CDR3 DNA reads TGTGCCACCAGCAGAGATCCGGCGGGGATCGGGGAGCTGTTTTTT.

This chain joins TRBV7-2 and TRBJ1-5; no firm D call. Germline CDR1 reads SGHTA; CDR2 reads FQGNSA. The CDR3 is 15 residues long. Trimming pared 0 bases from V and 4 bases from J, leaving 10 bases between. CDR3 DNA: TGTGCCAGCAGCTTAGCAGGCGGCGGGAATCAGCCCCAGCATTTT. It yields the protein CASSLAGGGNQPQHF.

J is TRBJ2-7 and V is TRBV19; 10 bases are shared with TRBD1. The CDR3 is 16 amino acids. Germline CDR1 LNHDA, CDR2 SQIVND (reference sequence). The trim removed 6 bases at V and 2 bases at J, leaving 10 bases unmatched. In nucleotides, the CDR3 is TGTGCCAGTAGCCCGGTGGACAGGGGGATACCCTACGAGCAGTACTTC. It encodes CASSPVDRGIPYEQYF.

This chain connects TRBV10-3 to TRBJ2-7; 13 nucleotides agree with TRBD2. Trimming removed 6 bases from V and 8 bases from J; junction bases left unmatched: 10. The CDR3 covers 15 residues. Germline V gene sequence: CDR1 ENHRY, CDR2 SYGVKD. The chain's CDR3 is CAISPTSGRVRQQYF. The CDR3 DNA reads as TGTGCCATCAGCCCCACTAGCGGGAGGGTCCGTCAGCAGTACTTC.

The chain is built from TRBV11-2 and TRBJ1-1; D may be TRBD1 (6 bases). V gave up 8 bases and J gave up 4 bases, with 14 bases separating them. The CDR3 sequence is 13 residues long. CDR1 is SGHAT, CDR2 FQNNGV, per germline. The CDR3 DNA reads TGTGCCAGCGGACCAACAGGGCCCACTGAAGCTTTCTTT. Protein product: CASGPTGPTEAFF.

J is TRBJ1-2 and V is TRBV18; a possible D gene is TRBD1 (6 bases). V dropped 4 bases and J dropped 4 bases, with 10 bases sitting between them. The germline V gene has CDR1 KGHSH and CDR2 LQKENI. This CDR3 is built from 13 residues. CDR3 DNA: TGTGCCAGCTCACTGGACAGAATCTATGGCTACACCTTC. It codes for CASSLDRIYGYTF.

The rearrangement joins TRBV19 to TRBJ1-2; TRBD1 aligns across 11 bases. The length of the CDR3 is 15 residues. The V and J ends lost 4 bases and 6 bases, in that order; junction bases with no gene match: 7. The V gene's germline CDR1 is LNHDA and CDR2 SQIVND (reference sequence). CDR3 sequence (DNA): TGTGCCAGTAGTAATTCCGGGACAGGGGGTGATGGCTACACCTTC. The encoded protein is CASSNSGTGGDGYTF.

This clone was found once. This chain uses TRBV2 with TRBJ1-1, with no clear D. CDR1 is SNHLY, CDR2 FYNNEI, per germline. The CDR3 is made up of 11 amino acids. V lost 8 bases to trimming and J lost 2 bases, with 6 bases between them. CDR3 in DNA: TGTGCCAGCTTGTTAAACACTGAAGCTTTCTTT. It encodes CASLLNTEAFF.

This chain links TRBV7-2 with TRBJ2-3; 7 bases fit TRBD2. Germline V CDR1 and CDR2: SGHTA, FQGNSA. The CDR3 length is 16 residues. The J segment lost 4 bases and the V segment lost 6 bases, leaving 13 bases of the junction unmatched. The CDR3 DNA reads as TGTGCCAGCAGTCCATTCTGGGGGAGGGTCGCAGATACGCAGTATTTT. Translation: CASSPFWGRVADTQYF.

The chain couples TRBV5-8 to TRBJ1-2; D perhaps matches TRBD1 (5 bases). Trimming took off 4 bases at V and 2 bases at J, with 15 bases between the two ends. The CDR3 spans 15 residues. Germline lookup yields CDR1 SGHTS and CDR2 YDEGEE. The CDR3 protein is CASSKGLFGNYGYTF. DNA for the CDR3: TGTGCCAGCAGCAAGGGACTCTTTGGGAACTATGGCTACACCTTC.

J is TRBJ2-7 and V is TRBV11-3; D perhaps matches TRBD1 (7 bases). Germline CDR1 SGHNT, CDR2 YENEEA. This CDR3 has 15 residues. Trimming took off 5 bases at V and 3 bases at J, with 17 bases between the two ends. CDR3 bases: TGTGCCAGCAGCCCACGAACAGGGGAGGTCTACGAGCAGTACTTC. Translation gives CASSPRTGEVYEQYF.

The chain joins TRBV27 to TRBJ1-2, with 7 bases identical to TRBD1. Germline CDR1 MNHEY, CDR2 SMNVEV (reference sequence). V shed 6 bases, J shed 8 bases, and the junction held 15 bases outside the gene matches. The CDR3 spans 15 residues. CDR3 amino acids: CASSPGGQWPRGYTF. The CDR3 nucleotides are TGTGCCAGCAGCCCAGGGGGACAGTGGCCTCGGGGCTACACCTTC.